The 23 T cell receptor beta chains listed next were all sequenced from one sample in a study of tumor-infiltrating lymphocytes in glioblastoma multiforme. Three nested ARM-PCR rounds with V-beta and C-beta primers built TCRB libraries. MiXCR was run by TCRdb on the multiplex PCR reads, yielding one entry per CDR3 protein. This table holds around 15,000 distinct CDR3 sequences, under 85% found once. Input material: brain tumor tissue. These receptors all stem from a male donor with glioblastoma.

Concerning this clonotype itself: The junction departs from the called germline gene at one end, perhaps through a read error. CDR3 sequence reads: CANSLMATDTAELFF. The CDR3 coding sequence is TGTGCCAACAGCTTGATGGCGACGGACACCGCAGAGCTGTTTTTT. The chain employs TRBV11-1 and TRBJ2-2, with a tentative D call TRBD1 (5 bases). In germline, CDR1 is SGHAT, CDR2 FQDESV (reference sequence). This CDR3 contains 15 residues.

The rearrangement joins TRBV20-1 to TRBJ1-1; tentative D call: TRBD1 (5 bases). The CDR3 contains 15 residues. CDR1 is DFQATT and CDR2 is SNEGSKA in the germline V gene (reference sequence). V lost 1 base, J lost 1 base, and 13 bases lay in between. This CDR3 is CSARGFGGRNTEAFF. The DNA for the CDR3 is TGCAGTGCTAGAGGTTTCGGGGGTAGGAACACTGAAGCTTTCTTT.

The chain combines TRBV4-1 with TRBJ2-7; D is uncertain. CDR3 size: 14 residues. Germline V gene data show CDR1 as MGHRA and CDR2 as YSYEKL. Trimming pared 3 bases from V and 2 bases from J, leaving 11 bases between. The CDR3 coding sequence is TGCGCCAGCAGCCATTCTCCTACACCCTACGAGCAGTACTTC. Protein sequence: CASSHSPTPYEQYF.

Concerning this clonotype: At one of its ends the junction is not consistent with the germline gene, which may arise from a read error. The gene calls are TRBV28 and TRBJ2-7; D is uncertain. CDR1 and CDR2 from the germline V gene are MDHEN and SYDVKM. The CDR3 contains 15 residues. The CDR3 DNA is TGTGCCAGCCGCCGTCCAGCTTTAGGCGCCTATGAGCAGTACTTC. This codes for CASRRPALGAYEQYF.

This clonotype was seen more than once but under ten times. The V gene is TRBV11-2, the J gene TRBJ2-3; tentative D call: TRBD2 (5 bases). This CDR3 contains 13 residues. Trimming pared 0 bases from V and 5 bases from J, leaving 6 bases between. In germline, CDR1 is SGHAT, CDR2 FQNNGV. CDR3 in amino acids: CASSLDREDTQYF. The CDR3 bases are TGTGCCAGCAGCTTAGATCGGGAAGATACGCAGTATTTT.

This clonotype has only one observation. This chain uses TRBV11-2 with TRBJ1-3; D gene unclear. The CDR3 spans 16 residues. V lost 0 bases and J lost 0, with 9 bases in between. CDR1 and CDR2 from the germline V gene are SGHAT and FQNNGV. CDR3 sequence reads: CASSLDKPVSGNTIYF. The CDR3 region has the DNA TGTGCCAGCAGCTTAGATAAACCAGTCTCTGGAAACACCATATATTTT.

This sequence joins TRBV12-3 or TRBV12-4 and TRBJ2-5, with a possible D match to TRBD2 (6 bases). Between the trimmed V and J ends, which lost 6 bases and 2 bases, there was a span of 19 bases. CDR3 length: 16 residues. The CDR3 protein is CASSPPGRRGQETQYF. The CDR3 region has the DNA TGTGCCAGCAGCCCACCCGGTCGACGGGGGCAAGAGACCCAGTACTTC.

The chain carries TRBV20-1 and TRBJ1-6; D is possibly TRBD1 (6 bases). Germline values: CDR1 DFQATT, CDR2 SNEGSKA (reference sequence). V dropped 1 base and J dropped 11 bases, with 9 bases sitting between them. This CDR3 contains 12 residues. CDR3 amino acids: CSARGPGAPLHF. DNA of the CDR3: TGCAGTGCTAGAGGCCCAGGGGCACCCCTCCACTTT.

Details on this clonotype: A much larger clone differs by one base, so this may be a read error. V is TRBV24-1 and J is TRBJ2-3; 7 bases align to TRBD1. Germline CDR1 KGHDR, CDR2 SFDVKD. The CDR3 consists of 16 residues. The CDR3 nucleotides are TGTGCCATCAGTGACTCCAGAGGGGGCATCACAGATACGCAGTATTTT. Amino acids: CAISDSRGGITDTQYF.

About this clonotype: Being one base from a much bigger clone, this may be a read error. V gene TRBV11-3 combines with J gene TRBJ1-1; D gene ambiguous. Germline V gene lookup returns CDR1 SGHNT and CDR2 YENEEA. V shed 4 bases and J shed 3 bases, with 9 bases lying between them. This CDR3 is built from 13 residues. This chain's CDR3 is CASSSTEDTEAFF. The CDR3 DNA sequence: TGTGCCAGCAGCTCTACAGAGGACACTGAAGCTTTCTTT.

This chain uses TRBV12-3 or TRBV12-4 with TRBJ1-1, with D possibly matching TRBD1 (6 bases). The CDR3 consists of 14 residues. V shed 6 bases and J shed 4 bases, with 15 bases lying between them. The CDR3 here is CASSQRTESTEAFF. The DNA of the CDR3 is TGTGCCAGCAGCCAAAGGACAGAGAGCACTGAAGCTTTCTTT.

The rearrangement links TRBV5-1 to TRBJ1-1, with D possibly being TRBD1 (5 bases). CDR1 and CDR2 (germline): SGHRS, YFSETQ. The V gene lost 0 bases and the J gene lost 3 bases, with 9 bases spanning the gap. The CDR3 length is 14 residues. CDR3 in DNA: TGCGCCAGCAGCTTGGCCGGGGGTTACACTGAAGCTTTCTTT. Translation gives CASSLAGGYTEAFF.

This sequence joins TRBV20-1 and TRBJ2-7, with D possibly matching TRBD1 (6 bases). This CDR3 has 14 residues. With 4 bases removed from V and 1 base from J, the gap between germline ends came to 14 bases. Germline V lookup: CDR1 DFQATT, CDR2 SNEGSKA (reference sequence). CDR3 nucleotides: TGCAGTGCTATCGACAGGCGCCGATCCTACGAGCAGTACTTC. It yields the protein CSAIDRRRSYEQYF.

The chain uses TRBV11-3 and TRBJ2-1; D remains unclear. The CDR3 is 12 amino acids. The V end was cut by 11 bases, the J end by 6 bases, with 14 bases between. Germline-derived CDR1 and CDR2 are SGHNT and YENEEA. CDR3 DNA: TGTGCCGGCGGCTTAGTTCCCAATGAGCAGTTCTTC. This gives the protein CAGGLVPNEQFF.

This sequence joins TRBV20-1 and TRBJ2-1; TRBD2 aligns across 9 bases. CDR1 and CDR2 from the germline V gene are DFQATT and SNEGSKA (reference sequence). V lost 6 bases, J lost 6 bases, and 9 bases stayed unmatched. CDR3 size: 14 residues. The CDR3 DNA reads TGCAGTGCGATGCGGGAGGGAACTATCAATGAGCAGTTCTTC. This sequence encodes CSAMREGTINEQFF.

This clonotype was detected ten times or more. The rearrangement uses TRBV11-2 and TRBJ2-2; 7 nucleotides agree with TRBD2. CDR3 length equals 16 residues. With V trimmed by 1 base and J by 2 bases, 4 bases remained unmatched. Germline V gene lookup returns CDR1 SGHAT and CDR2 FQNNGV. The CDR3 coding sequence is TGTGCCAGCAGCTTAGGCGCTAGCGGTAACACCGGGGAGCTGTTTTTT. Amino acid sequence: CASSLGASGNTGELFF. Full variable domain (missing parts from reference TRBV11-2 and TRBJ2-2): EAGVAQSPRYKIIEKRQSVAFWCNPISGHATLYWYQQILGQGPKLLIQFQNNGVVDDSQLPKDRFSAERLKGVDSTLKIQPAKLEDSAVYLCASSLGASGNTGELFFGEGSRLTVL.

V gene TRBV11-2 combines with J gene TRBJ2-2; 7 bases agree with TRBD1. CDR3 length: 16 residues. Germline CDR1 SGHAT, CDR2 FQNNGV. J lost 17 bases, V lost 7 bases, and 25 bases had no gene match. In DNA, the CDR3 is TGTGCCAGCACCTCCCGACAGGGCGATGGCACCGGGGAGCCTTTTTTT. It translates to CASTSRQGDGTGEPFF.

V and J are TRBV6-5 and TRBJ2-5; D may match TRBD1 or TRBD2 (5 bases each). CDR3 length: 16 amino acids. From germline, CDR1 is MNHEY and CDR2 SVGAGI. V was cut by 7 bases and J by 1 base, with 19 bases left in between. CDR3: CASTMSAGRAQETQYF. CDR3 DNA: TGTGCCAGCACCATGTCCGCGGGCAGGGCCCAAGAGACCCAGTACTTC.

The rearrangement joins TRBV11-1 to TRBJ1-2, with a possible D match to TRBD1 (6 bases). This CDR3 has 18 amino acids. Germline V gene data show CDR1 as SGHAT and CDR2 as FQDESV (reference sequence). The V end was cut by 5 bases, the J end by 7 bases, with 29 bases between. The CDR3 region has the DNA TGTGCCAGCAGCAAGGAATACAGGGACCCCGGGCTTCTTACTGGCTACACCTTC. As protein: CASSKEYRDPGLLTGYTF.

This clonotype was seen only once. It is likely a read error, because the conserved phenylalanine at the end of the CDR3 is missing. CDR3 coding DNA: TGTGCCAGCAGCTTACTAGCGGAAGATACGCAGTATCAT. Translating gives CASSLLAEDTQYH. The J gene is TRBJ2-3, the V gene TRBV11-2; 7 bases are shared with TRBD2. Germline V CDR1 and CDR2: SGHAT, FQNNGV. The CDR3 length is 13 residues. The ends lost 2 bases at V and 5 bases at J; junction bases unmatched: 1.

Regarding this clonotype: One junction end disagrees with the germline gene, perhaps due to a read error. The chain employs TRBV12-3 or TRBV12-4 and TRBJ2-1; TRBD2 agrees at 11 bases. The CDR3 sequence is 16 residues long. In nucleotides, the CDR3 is TGTGCCAGCAGTTTCCGGACTAGCGGGTCCTACAATAAGCAGTTCTTC. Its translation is CASSFRTSGSYNKQFF.

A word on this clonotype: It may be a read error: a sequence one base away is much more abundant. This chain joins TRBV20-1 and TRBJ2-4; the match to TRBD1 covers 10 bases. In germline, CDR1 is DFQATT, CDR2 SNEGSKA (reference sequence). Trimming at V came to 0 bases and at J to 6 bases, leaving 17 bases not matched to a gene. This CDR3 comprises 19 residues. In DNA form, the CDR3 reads TGCAGTGCTAGAGACCCGGACAGGGGGACTCGGAAAGCCGTAAACATTCAGTACTTC. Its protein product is CSARDPDRGTRKAVNIQYF.

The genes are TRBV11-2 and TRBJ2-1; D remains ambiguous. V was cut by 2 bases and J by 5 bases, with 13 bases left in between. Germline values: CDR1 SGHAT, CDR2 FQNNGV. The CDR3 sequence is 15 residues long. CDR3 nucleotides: TGTGCCAGCAGCTTAAGACAAGGGCAACACAATGAGCAGTTCTTC. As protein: CASSLRQGQHNEQFF.